The next 14 T cell receptor beta chains were all read from a single sample in a study of graft-versus-host responses after intestinal transplantation. No cognate antigen is known for these TCRs. The table came from immunoSEQ multiplex PCR; TCRdb's copy has only in-frame clones and leaves some out. The sample contains tens of thousands of clones, about 90% of which appear only once. The sequencing here drew on unstimulated CD4+ T cells sorted from spleen or lymph node cells, taken before transplant. The receptor set was obtained from a human donor who was the organ donor for an intestinal transplant.

The chain combines TRBV6-1 with TRBJ1-4; 8 positions agree with TRBD1. V was clipped by 6 bases and J by 6 bases; unmatched bases: 6. Germline V lookup: CDR1 MNHNS, CDR2 SASEGT. CDR3 size: 14 residues. The CDR3 loop reads CASRRTGLDEKLFF. The DNA for the CDR3 is TGTGCCAGCAGGCGGACAGGGCTCGATGAAAAACTGTTTTTT.

In the case of this clone: The final CDR3 position lacks the conserved phenylalanine or tryptophan, pointing to a likely read error. No DNA is shown, since the ends of the CDR3 on it are uncertain; the CDR3 is the one TCRdb lists. The chain employs TRBV21-1 and TRBJ2-7; the listed D gene, TRBD1, was not tested against the DNA. TRBV21-1 is listed as a pseudogene. The CDR3 contains 10 residues when both ends are counted. The CDR3 loop reads CASSKGHSRI.

In regard to this clone: One end of the junction is discordant with germline, which a read error may explain. The chain combines TRBV7-7 with TRBJ2-2; D is uncertain. This CDR3 contains 13 residues. Looked up from germline, CDR1 is SSHAT and CDR2 is FNYEAQ (reference sequence). CDR3 DNA sequence: TGTGCTAGCACAACTACGAACACCGGGGAGCTGTTTTTT. Translation gives CASTTTNTGELFF.

The chain couples TRBV30 to TRBJ2-7, with D possibly being TRBD2 (7 bases). Germline CDR1 reads GTSNPN; CDR2 reads SVGIG (reference sequence). Trimming shortened V by 8 bases and J by 4 bases, and 21 bases separated the two germline ends. The CDR3 runs 14 residues. In DNA, the CDR3 is TGTGCCGGGGGCAGGGGAGGGATCCTATACGAGCAGTACTTC. This translates into CAGGRGGILYEQYF.

The chain employs TRBV6-5 and TRBJ2-7; 7 bases are shared with TRBD2. The V and J ends lost 6 bases and 0 bases, in that order; junction bases with no gene match: 5. The CDR3 loop spans 14 amino acids. Germline values: CDR1 MNHEY, CDR2 SVGAGI. The CDR3 loop reads CASSREVSSYEQYF. CDR3 bases: TGTGCCAGCAGCCGGGAGGTCAGCTCCTACGAGCAGTACTTC.

The rearrangement uses TRBV30 and TRBJ2-7, with D perhaps matching TRBD2 (6 bases). This CDR3 contains 13 residues. Per the germline V gene, CDR1 is GTSNPN and CDR2 is SVGIG (reference sequence). V lost 0 bases to trimming and J lost 7 bases, with 13 bases between them. CDR3 amino acids: CAWSVVAEREQYF. CDR3 nucleotide sequence: TGTGCCTGGAGTGTGGTAGCGGAGAGGGAGCAGTACTTC.

This clone was observed a single time. CDR3 coding DNA: TGTGCCAGCAGCCGGGAGGCTCGGCAAGAGACCCAGTACTTC. This sequence encodes CASSREARQETQYF. V and J are TRBV11-2 and TRBJ2-5, with TRBD2 matching 7 bases. This CDR3 region has 14 residues. V lost 5 bases and J lost 2; bases outside the gene matches: 5. Germline CDR1 is SGHAT and CDR2 is FQNNGV.

This sequence joins TRBV4-3 and TRBJ2-7; D may be TRBD1 (6 bases). Germline-derived CDR1 and CDR2 are LGHNA and YSLEER. V was clipped by 6 bases and J by 2 bases, with 17 bases between them. This CDR3 has 15 amino acids. CDR3 in amino acids: CASRRAVQGPYEQYF. DNA for the CDR3: TGCGCCAGCAGAAGGGCGGTACAGGGACCCTACGAGCAGTACTTC.

This clone has just one count. The chain recombines TRBV2 with TRBJ2-2; 11 bases fit TRBD2. This CDR3 spans 16 amino acids. J was trimmed by 6 bases and V by 6 bases; bases with no gene match: 9. Per germline, CDR1 SNHLY and CDR2 FYNNEI. CDR3 region: CASSVSGRALSGELFF. CDR3 in DNA: TGTGCCAGCAGCGTTAGCGGGAGGGCCCTGTCCGGGGAGCTGTTTTTT.

V and J are TRBV28 and TRBJ2-7, with D unresolved. Germline-derived CDR1 and CDR2 are MDHEN and SYDVKM. This CDR3 has 12 residues. With 2 bases removed from V and 4 bases from J, the gap between germline ends came to 6 bases. The CDR3 loop reads CASSLPLYEQYF. The CDR3 DNA reads TGTGCCAGCAGTTTACCACTATACGAGCAGTACTTC. The whole variable domain, remainder taken from reference TRBV28 and TRBJ2-7, is DVKVTQSSRYLVKRTGEKVFLECVQDMDHENMFWYRQDPGLGLRLIYFSYDVKMKEKGDIPEGYSVSREKKERFSLILESASTNQTSMYLCASSLPLYEQYFGPGTRLTVT.

A remark on this clone: This same CDR3 is encoded by further DNA sequences in the sample. J is TRBJ1-1 and V is TRBV5-1; no reliable D call. Germline CDR1 SGHRS, CDR2 YFSETQ. V was shortened by 2 bases and J by 1 base, with 6 bases between the two germline ends. The CDR3 is made up of 13 amino acids. CDR3 nucleotide sequence: TGCGCCAGCAGCTTAGCCGGGAACACTGAAGCTTTCTTT. Protein sequence: CASSLAGNTEAFF.

The genes are TRBV5-1 and TRBJ2-7; 7 positions match TRBD2. Germline V gene sequence: CDR1 SGHRS, CDR2 YFSETQ. V was pared by 4 bases and J by 0 bases, with 4 bases of the junction left unmatched. The CDR3 extends over 14 amino acids. CDR3 coding DNA: TGCGCCAGCAGCAGGGGACTAACCTCCTACGAGCAGTACTTC. As protein: CASSRGLTSYEQYF.

The chain has TRBV5-4 and TRBJ2-2, with 14 bases matching TRBD2. The ends lost 4 bases at V and 7 bases at J; junction bases unmatched: 6. Germline V gives CDR1 SGHNT, CDR2 YYREEE (reference sequence). This CDR3 is built from 16 residues. CDR3 in DNA: TGTGCCAGCAGCCCGGGGACTAGCGGGAGAGTCGGGGAGCTGTTTTTT. Its protein product is CASSPGTSGRVGELFF.

The chain is built from TRBV4-2 and TRBJ2-7; maybe TRBD1 (6 bases). This CDR3 contains 16 residues. Trimming removed 1 base at V and 5 bases at J, with 18 bases between. Per the germline V gene, CDR1 is LGHNA and CDR2 is YNFKEQ. The CDR3 region has the DNA TGTGCCAGCAGCCAAGGATCCACAGGGTATTTGGACGAGCAGTACTTC. This codes for CASSQGSTGYLDEQYF.